This T cell receptor beta chain originates from a study of blood T cell repertoires in COVID-19. For the study at large: Collection of acute and convalescent COVID-19 samples took place in the United States, Italy and Spain. T cells, B-cell-depleted T cells, or PBMCs provided the cDNA or gDNA that served as material.

Original methodology: Cell counts per sample came from amplifying reference gene primers. Sequencing was performed with immunoSEQ multiplex PCR; in TCRdb, only in-frame clones are kept and a portion is missing. Clonal size and the V and J genes are those of that table, whereas D and trimming came from the DNA. The table has around 340,000 clones, approximately 86% seen once. The V gene end was trimmed by 3 bases and the J gene end by 4 bases; junction bases not matched to a gene: 4. From germline, CDR1 is LGHNA and CDR2 YSLEER. This CDR3 has 15 residues. The sequence came from a woman aged 55-70 years with COVID-19, enrolled during active disease. V gene TRBV4-3 combines with J gene TRBJ2-5; 11 nucleotides line up with TRBD2. Sequencing input: peripheral blood. Here the CDR3 DNA reads TGCGCCAGCAGCCATAGCGGGGGGGCCTCAGAGACCCAGTACTTC. Its protein product is CASSHSGGASETQYF.